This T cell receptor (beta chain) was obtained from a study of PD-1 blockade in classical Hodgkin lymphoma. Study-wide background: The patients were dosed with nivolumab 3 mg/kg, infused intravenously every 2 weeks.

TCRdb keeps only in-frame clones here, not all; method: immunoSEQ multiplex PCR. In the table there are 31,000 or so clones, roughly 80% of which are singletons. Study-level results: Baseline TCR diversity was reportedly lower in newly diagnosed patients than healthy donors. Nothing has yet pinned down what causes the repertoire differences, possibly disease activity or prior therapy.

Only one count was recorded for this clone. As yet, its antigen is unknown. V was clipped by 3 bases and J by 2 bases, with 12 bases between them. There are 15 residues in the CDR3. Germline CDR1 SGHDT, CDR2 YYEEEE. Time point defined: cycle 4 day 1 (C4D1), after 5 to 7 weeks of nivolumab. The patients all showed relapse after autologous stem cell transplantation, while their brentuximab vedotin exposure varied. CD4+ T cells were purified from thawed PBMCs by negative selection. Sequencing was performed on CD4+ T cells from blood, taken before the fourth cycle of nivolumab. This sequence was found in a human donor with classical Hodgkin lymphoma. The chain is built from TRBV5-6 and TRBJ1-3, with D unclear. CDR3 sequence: CASSWPAEAGNTIYF. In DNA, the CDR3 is TGTGCCAGCAGCTGGCCGGCTGAGGCTGGAAACACCATATATTTT.